The sample holds a few counts of the clone carrying this T cell receptor beta chain. Antigen unknown. Germline V gene data show CDR1 as SGHRS and CDR2 as YFSETQ. The CDR3 has 15 residues. V lost 0 bases, J lost 0 bases, and 8 bases lay in between. This record comes from a study of beta chain features in type 1 diabetes. Study-level background: Healthy donors and patients showed comparable age, gender and cell yields. Across every sample, over 100 million sorted cells were examined in total.

All sorted populations exceeded 98% purity. Expressed TCRB transcripts were sequenced because the entire RNA isolate underwent reverse transcription. Sequenced by immunoSEQ multiplex PCR; TCRdb stores in-frame clones only, minus some. The sample carries 150,000 to 200,000 clones, around 9% recorded once. General study findings and limits: Type 1 diabetes patients had TCRB CDR3s that were shorter (moderately but significantly so) in all four CD4+ subsets. Any HLA effect on TCRB rearrangement was left unresolved by small sub-analyses.

V and J are TRBV5-1 and TRBJ2-3; TRBD1 is a possible D gene (5 bases). The clonotype originates from a woman in her twenties or thirties with type 1 diabetes. Sequencing was performed on central memory CD4+ T cells from blood. As DNA, the CDR3 is TGCGCCAGCAGCTTGGAAGGACACAGCACAGATACGCAGTATTTT. This codes for CASSLEGHSTDTQYF.